These T cell receptor beta chains were read from a single sample in a study of regulatory T cells in long-lasting Graves disease. TCRdb re-derived calls from the multiplex PCR reads in MiXCR, one entry per CDR3 protein. Among 450,000 to 650,000 distinct CDR3 sequences listed, about 16% were seen once. These data were likewise used in another study, on T cells in Graves' hyperthyroidism and ophthalmopathy.

The starting material was peripheral blood mononuclear cells (PBMCs), obtained at new diagnosis, from a patient treated with antithyroid drugs. The source of these receptors is a woman aged 35-65 years with Graves disease. The CDR3 runs from the conserved cysteine through the conserved F or W. Fields, in order: D gene, V gene, J gene, clone size, CDR3 DNA, CDR3 protein. D genes are given only for firm matches. Where a row states a size, it is once, few, many or the class of an expanded clone; other rows omit it.

TRBD1	TRBV5-4	TRBJ1-1	NA	TGTGCCAGCAGCAAAGGACAGGGCTGGAACACTGAAGCTTTCTTT	CASSKGQGWNTEAFF
NA	TRBV20-1	TRBJ1-3	NA	TGCAGTGCCAGGGCCGCACCTGGAAACACCATATATTTT	CSARAAPGNTIYF
TRBD2	TRBV3-1	TRBJ2-5	many	TGTGCCAGCAGCCACTGGACGGGGGGACTAGCAGAGACCCAGTACTTC	CASSHWTGGLAETQYF
NA	TRBV2	TRBJ1-5	many	TGTGCCAGCAGTGAGGACAGTTTCTATTCTCAGCCCCAGCATTTT	CASSEDSFYSQPQHF
TRBD1	TRBV20-1	TRBJ1-5	NA	TGCAGTGCTACCAAACAGGGGTTGGACAATCAGCCCCAGCATTTT	CSATKQGLDNQPQHF
NA	TRBV28	TRBJ2-3	many	TGTGCCAGCGGAGAGTCCTCCGGGGGGCGTTTGGCAGATACGCAGTATTTT	CASGESSGGRLADTQYF
NA	TRBV2	TRBJ2-7	many	TGTGCCAGCAGTGTCGGGGTTTTCTCCTACGAGCAGTACTTC	CASSVGVFSYEQYF
TRBD1	TRBV6-5	TRBJ1-1	many	TGTGCCAGCAGTTACGACAGGGTCCCTTCCATCAACACTGAAGCTTTCTTT	CASSYDRVPSINTEAFF
NA	TRBV20-1	TRBJ1-4	NA	TGCAGTGCTAGAGATCACAAAAATGAAAAACTGTTTTTT	CSARDHKNEKLFF
NA	TRBV5-1	TRBJ2-7	many	TGCGCCAGCAGCTTGATACCGCCGGACAGCTCCTACGAGCAGTACTTC	CASSLIPPDSSYEQYF
TRBD2	TRBV12-3/TRBV12-4	TRBJ2-3	many	TGTGCCAGTTCGGGTCTCGGACTAGCGGGGGGGCTTCTTTCTAGCACAGATACGCAGTATTTT	CASSGLGLAGGLLSSTDTQYF
NA	TRBV28	TRBJ1-4	few	TGTGCCAGCAGTTTCGGGTCCTGGGATGAAAAACTGTTTTTT	CASSFGSWDEKLFF
NA	TRBV6-2/TRBV6-3	TRBJ2-7	many	TGTGCCAGCAGTTACCGGGGGGCCCCCTACGAGCAGTACTTC	CASSYRGAPYEQYF
NA	TRBV6-2/TRBV6-3	TRBJ1-2	NA	TGTGCCAGCAGTTACACGGCAGATCTTAACTATGGCTACACCTTC	CASSYTADLNYGYTF
NA	TRBV3-1	TRBJ2-1	NA	TGTGCCAGCAGCCACTTTTACAGGTTGAGCTCCTACAATGAGCAGTTCTTC	CASSHFYRLSSYNEQFF
NA	TRBV20-1	TRBJ2-5	many	TGCAGTGCTAGGGACTACAAGGTCGGGGAGACCCAGTACTTC	CSARDYKVGETQYF
TRBD1	TRBV7-2	TRBJ2-7	few	TGTGCCAGCAGCTTTTGGACAGGTTCCTACGAGCAGTACTTC	CASSFWTGSYEQYF
NA	TRBV20-1	TRBJ2-3	many	TGCAGTGCTCCCCCGGCTGGCCCTAGCACAGATACGCAGTATTTT	CSAPPAGPSTDTQYF
NA	TRBV30	TRBJ1-4	many	TGTGCCTGGAGGGGCACCACTAATGAAAAACTGTTTTTT	CAWRGTTNEKLFF
NA	TRBV28	TRBJ1-1	many	TGTGCCAGCAGGGGGCTGGAGGGGCCTTTTGAAGCTTTCTTT	CASRGLEGPFEAFF
NA	TRBV14	TRBJ1-2	many	TGTGCCAGCAGCCATGGACAGACTCGCTACACCTTC	CASSHGQTRYTF
NA	TRBV19	TRBJ1-1	NA	TGTGCCAGTAGTACTTCTTCCACTGCATCTAACACTGAAGCTTTCTTT	CASSTSSTASNTEAFF
NA	TRBV6-2/TRBV6-3	TRBJ1-1	many	TGTGCCAGCAGTGATACGGGGACACCCAACACTGAAGCTTTCTTT	CASSDTGTPNTEAFF
NA	TRBV25-1	TRBJ1-5	NA	TGTGCCAGCAGTGTAACAGGAGACAATCAGCCCCAGCATTTT	CASSVTGDNQPQHF
TRBD1	TRBV6-2/TRBV6-3	TRBJ1-4	NA	TGTGCCAGCAGTTTGGAGGGGGCGCGAAATGAAAAACTGTTTTTT	CASSLEGARNEKLFF
NA	TRBV6-2/TRBV6-3	TRBJ1-3	NA	TGTGCCAGCAGCCCCGCGACAGGTATTGACTCTGGAAACACCATATATTTT	CASSPATGIDSGNTIYF
NA	TRBV4-1	TRBJ1-4	NA	TGCGCCAGCAGCCAAGGGGACGGGGATGAAAAACTGTTTTTT	CASSQGDGDEKLFF
TRBD1	TRBV7-3	TRBJ1-5	NA	TGTGCCAGCAGCTTGACAGGGGGTCGAAATCAGCCCCAGCATTTT	CASSLTGGRNQPQHF
NA	TRBV9	TRBJ1-3	few	TGTGCCAGCAGCTCCCGGACGGGTCCTTCTGGAAACACCATATATTTT	CASSSRTGPSGNTIYF
NA	TRBV4-1	TRBJ2-1	few	TGCGCCAGCAGCCAACAAGTTTACAATGAGCAGTTCTTC	CASSQQVYNEQFF
NA	TRBV2	TRBJ1-6	many	TGTGCCAGCAGTGAAGTCCAGGGACGGAATTCACCCCTCCACTTT	CASSEVQGRNSPLHF
TRBD1	TRBV6-1	TRBJ1-2	few	TGTGCCAGCAGTGGGGACAGGGGGCCCTATGGCTACACCTTC	CASSGDRGPYGYTF
NA	TRBV18	TRBJ1-5	NA	TGTGCCAGCTCACCAGGGCAGGCAAGAGGACCGCCCCAGCATTTT	CASSPGQARGPPQHF
NA	TRBV3-1	TRBJ1-5	many	TGTGCCAGCAGCCATTCCCCATGGCAGGGGAATCAGCCCCAGCATTTT	CASSHSPWQGNQPQHF
TRBD2	TRBV5-5	TRBJ2-1	NA	TGTGCCAGCGCTCTGCCGGGGGGGCATGGTGAGCAGTTCTTC	CASALPGGHGEQFF
TRBD1	TRBV7-2	TRBJ1-5	once	TGTGCCAGCAGCCAAGTAGGGACAGAGGGACCGAGTAGCAATCAGCCCCAGCATTTT	CASSQVGTEGPSSNQPQHF
NA	TRBV27	TRBJ1-6	NA	TGTGCCAGCAGTCCCCTGAGTGGGCTGGGTTCACCCCTCCACTTT	CASSPLSGLGSPLHF
TRBD1	TRBV11-3	TRBJ1-2	many	TGTGCCAGCAGCTCTACCCCGGGACAGGGGATTCGTGGCTACACCTTC	CASSSTPGQGIRGYTF
NA	TRBV2	TRBJ2-1	many	TGTGCCAGCGGGGGGCACAATGAGCAGTTCTTC	CASGGHNEQFF
NA	TRBV3-1	TRBJ1-4	many	TGTGCCAGCAGCCCCGGGACTAATAATGAAAAACTGTTTTTT	CASSPGTNNEKLFF
TRBD1	TRBV24-1	TRBJ1-4	few	TGTGCCACCAGTGATCCAGGACAGGGGGCGAGTGAAAAACTGTTTTTT	CATSDPGQGASEKLFF
NA	TRBV27	TRBJ1-6	NA	TGTGCCAGCAGTTTCACCCCCGGGACGGGTAATTCACCCCTCCACTTT	CASSFTPGTGNSPLHF
NA	TRBV12-3/TRBV12-4	TRBJ1-1	NA	TGTGCCAGCAGTTCCACAGTTGAAGCTTTCTTT	CASSSTVEAFF
NA	TRBV7-9	TRBJ2-3	many	TGTGCCAGCAGCCCGGGGGTAGCTCCGAGCACAGATACGCAGTATTTT	CASSPGVAPSTDTQYF
NA	TRBV5-1	TRBJ2-7	NA	TGCGCCAGCAGCTTGGTGGGACACGAGCAGTACTTC	CASSLVGHEQYF
NA	TRBV7-3	TRBJ2-1	few	TGTGCCAGCAGCTCTATTGGTGGGCCCTACAATGAGCAGTTCTTC	CASSSIGGPYNEQFF
TRBD2	TRBV18	TRBJ2-7	NA	TGTGCCAGCTCAGACGGGGAGCGGGGGACCCTACGGGAGCAGTACTTC	CASSDGERGTLREQYF
NA	TRBV11-2	TRBJ1-5	many	TGTGCCAGCAGCTTTCGACCCAATCAGCCCCAGCATTTT	CASSFRPNQPQHF